This T cell receptor beta chain was documented in a study of response to subunit inactivated influenza vaccine. A single record per CDR3 protein comes from TCRdb applying MiXCR to the RT-PCR reads. The table has approximately 500,000 distinct CDR3 sequences, 10% to 15% seen once. Regarding the study as a whole: Each seasonal flu vaccination may recruit only limited new T cells, authors suggested.

The CDR3 length is 15 residues. From germline, CDR1 is SGHNT and CDR2 YYREEE (reference sequence). J was trimmed by 3 bases and V by 2 bases; bases with no gene match: 5. This clonotype was detected only a few times. Its antigen is still unknown. This chain connects TRBV5-4 to TRBJ1-2; 9 bases match TRBD1. The TCR originated in a man in his forties or fifties who received an inactivated influenza vaccine. The sequences come from PBMCs from blood, collected more than 35 days after vaccination. The CDR3 loop reads CASSFPGQGDYGYTF. In DNA, the CDR3 is TGTGCCAGCAGCTTTCCGGGACAGGGAGACTATGGCTACACCTTC.